This record concerns one T cell receptor beta chain sequence. CDR1 and CDR2 (germline): ENHRY, SYGVKD. The V end was cut by 10 bases, the J end by 0 bases, with 10 bases between. This CDR3 is 13 amino acids long. These data belong to a study of spatial heterogeneity in lung cancer. Study background: Every unique TCR and UMI combination, on average, appeared more than ten times in raw reads.

Time point described: sample taken at primary tumor resection. Unsorted whole RNA samples from tumor, nontumor lung or frozen PBMC were sequenced. MiXCR, run by TCRdb on the 5' RACE reads, gives a single entry per CDR3 protein. Of around 87,000 distinct CDR3 sequences in the sample, 9.5% to 15% were seen once. This chain connects TRBV10-3 to TRBJ2-1; D might be TRBD2 (5 bases). The clonotype was recovered from a male donor with early-stage non-small cell lung cancer. Sequencing used PBMCs, obtained at surgery. The CDR3 nucleotides read TGTGCCAGTCGGGGAATCTCCTACAATGAGCAGTTCTTC. It translates to CASRGISYNEQFF.